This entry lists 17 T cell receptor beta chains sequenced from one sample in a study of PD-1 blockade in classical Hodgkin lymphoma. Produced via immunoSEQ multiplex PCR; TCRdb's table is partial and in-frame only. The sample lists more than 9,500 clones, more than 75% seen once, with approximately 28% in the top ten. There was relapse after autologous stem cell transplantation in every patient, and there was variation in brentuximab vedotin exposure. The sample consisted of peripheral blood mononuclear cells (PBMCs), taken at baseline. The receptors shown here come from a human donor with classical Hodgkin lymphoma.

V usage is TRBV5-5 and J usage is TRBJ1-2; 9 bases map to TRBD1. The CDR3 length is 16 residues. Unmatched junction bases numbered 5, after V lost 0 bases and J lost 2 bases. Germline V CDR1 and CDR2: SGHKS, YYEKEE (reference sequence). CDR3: CASSLAGDRVNYGYTF. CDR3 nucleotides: TGTGCCAGCAGCTTGGCCGGGGACAGGGTGAACTATGGCTACACCTTC.

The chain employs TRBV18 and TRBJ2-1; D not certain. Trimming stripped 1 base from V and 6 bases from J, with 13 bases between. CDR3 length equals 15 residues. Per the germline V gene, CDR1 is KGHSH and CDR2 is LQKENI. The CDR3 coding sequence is TGTGCCAGCTCACCACGGCCTCCACCCCGCAATGAGCAGTTCTTC. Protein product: CASSPRPPPRNEQFF.

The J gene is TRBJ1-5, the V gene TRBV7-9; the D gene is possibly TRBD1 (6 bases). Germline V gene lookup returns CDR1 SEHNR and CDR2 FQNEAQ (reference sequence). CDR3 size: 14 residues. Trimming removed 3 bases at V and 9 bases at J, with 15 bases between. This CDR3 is CASSFGGQTGPQHF. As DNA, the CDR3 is TGTGCCAGCAGCTTTGGGGGCCAAACCGGGCCCCAGCATTTT.

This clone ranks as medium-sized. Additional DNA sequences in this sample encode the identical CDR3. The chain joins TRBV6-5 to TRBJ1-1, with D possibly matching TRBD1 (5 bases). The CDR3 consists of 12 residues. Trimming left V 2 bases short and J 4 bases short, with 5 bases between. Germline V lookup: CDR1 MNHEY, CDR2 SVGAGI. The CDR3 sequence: CASSYGGTEAFF. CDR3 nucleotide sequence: TGTGCCAGCAGTTACGGGGGCACTGAAGCTTTCTTT.

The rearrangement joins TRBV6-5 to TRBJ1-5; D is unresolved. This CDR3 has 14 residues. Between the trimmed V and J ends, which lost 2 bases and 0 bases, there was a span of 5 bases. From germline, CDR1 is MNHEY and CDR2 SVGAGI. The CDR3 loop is CASSYRNSNQPQHF. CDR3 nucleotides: TGTGCCAGCAGTTACCGGAATAGCAATCAGCCCCAGCATTTT.

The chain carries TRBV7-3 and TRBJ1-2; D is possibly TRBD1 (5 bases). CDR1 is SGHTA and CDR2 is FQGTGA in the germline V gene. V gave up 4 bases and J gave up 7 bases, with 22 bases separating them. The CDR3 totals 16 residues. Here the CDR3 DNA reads TGTGCCAGCAGCTCCTCGGGGCAGGGAGGGGCGGTTGGCTACACCTTC. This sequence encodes CASSSSGQGGAVGYTF.

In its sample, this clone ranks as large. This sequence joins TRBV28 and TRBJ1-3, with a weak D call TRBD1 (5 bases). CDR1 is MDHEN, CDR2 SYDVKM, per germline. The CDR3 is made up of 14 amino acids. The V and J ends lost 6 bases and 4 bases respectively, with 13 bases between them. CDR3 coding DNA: TGTGCCAGCAGGGCAGGGTTGGCGGGAAACACCATATATTTT. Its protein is CASRAGLAGNTIYF.

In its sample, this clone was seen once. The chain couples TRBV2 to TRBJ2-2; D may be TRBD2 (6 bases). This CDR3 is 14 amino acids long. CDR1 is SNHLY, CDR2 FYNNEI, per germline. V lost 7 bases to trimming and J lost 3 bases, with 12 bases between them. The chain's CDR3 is CASTRLVHTGELFF. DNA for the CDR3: TGTGCCAGCACTCGACTAGTTCACACCGGGGAGCTGTTTTTT.

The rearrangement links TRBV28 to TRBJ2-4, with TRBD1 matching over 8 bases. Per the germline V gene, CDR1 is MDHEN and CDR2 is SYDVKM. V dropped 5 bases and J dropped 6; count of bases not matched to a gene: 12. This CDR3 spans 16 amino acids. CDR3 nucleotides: TGTGCCAGCAGTCTAGCTTCGGGACAGGTCGTAAACATTCAGTACTTC. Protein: CASSLASGQVVNIQYF.

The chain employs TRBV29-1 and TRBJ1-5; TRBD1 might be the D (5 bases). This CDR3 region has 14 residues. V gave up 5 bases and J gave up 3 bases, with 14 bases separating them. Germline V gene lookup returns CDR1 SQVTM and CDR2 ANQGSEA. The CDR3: CSVRAAGVNQPQHF. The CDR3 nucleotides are TGCAGCGTTCGCGCGGCGGGGGTCAATCAGCCCCAGCATTTT.

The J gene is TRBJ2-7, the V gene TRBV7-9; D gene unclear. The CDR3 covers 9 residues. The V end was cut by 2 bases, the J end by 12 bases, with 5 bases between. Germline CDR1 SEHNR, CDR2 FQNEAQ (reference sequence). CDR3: CASSLSAYF. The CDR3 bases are TGTGCCAGCAGCTTAAGTGCGTACTTC.

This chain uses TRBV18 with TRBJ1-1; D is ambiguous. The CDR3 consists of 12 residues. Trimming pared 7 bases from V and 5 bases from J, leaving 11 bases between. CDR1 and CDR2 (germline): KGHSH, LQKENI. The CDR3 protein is CASFNGVTEAFF. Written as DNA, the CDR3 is TGTGCCAGCTTTAACGGGGTGACTGAAGCTTTCTTT. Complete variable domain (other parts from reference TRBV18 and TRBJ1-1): NAGVMQNPRHLVRRRGQEARLRCSPMKGHSHVYWYRQLPEEGLKFMVYLQKENIIDESGMPKERFSAEFPKEGPSILRIQQVVRGDSAAYFCASFNGVTEAFFGQGTRLTVV.

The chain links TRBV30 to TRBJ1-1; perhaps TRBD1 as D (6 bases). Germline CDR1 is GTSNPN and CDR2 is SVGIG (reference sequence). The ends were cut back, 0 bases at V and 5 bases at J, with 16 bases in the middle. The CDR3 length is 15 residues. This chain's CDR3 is CAWSVGGGLRTEAFF. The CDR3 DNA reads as TGTGCCTGGAGTGTAGGCGGGGGCCTAAGGACTGAAGCTTTCTTT.

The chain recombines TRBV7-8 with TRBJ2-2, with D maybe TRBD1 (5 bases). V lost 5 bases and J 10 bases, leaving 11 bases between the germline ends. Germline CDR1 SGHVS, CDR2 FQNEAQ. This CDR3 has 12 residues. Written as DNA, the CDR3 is TGTGCCAGCAGCCCAGGGCTTGTGGAGCTGTTTTTT. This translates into CASSPGLVELFF.

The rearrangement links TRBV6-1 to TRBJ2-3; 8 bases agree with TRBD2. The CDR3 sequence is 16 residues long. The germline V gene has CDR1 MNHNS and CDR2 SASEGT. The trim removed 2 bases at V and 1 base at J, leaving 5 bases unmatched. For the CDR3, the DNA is TGTGCCAGCAGTGAAATCGCGGGGGGCCGCACAGATACGCAGTATTTT. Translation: CASSEIAGGRTDTQYF.

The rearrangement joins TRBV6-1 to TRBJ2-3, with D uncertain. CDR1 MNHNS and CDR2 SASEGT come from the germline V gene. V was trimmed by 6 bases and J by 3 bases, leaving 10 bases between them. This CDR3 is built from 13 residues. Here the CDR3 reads CASSRTWTDTQYF. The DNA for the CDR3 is TGTGCCAGCAGCCGAACCTGGACAGATACGCAGTATTTT.

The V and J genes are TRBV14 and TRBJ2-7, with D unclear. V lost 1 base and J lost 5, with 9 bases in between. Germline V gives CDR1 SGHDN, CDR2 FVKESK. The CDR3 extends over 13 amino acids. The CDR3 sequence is CASSQVDIHEQYF. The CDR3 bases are TGTGCCAGCAGCCAAGTCGACATCCACGAGCAGTACTTC.